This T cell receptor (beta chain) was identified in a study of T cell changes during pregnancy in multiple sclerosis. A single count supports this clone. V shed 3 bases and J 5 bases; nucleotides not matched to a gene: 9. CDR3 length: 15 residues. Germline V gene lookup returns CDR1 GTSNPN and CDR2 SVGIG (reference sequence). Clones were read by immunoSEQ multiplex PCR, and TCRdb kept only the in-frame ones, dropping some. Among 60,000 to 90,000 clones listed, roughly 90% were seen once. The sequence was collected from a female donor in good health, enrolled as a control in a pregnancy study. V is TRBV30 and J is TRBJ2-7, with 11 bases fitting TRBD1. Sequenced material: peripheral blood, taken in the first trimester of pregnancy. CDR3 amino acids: CAWRSGTGGEDEQYF. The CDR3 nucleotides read TGTGCCTGGAGGTCCGGGACAGGGGGAGAGGACGAGCAGTACTTC.